This T cell receptor beta chain was sequenced for a study of shared clonotypes between healthy human individuals. Profiled with immunoSEQ multiplex PCR; TCRdb holds only in-frame clones, not every one. The table has millions of clones, over 85% seen once. V was clipped by 6 bases and J by 4 bases; unmatched bases: 5. Germline V gene data show CDR1 as WSHSY and CDR2 as SAAADI. The CDR3 has 13 residues. The sequence came from a man aged 18 to 30 in good health. Some clones in this sample may be carry-over from other donors' samples. This chain links TRBV10-2 with TRBJ2-7; TRBD2 agrees at 8 bases. Material for sequencing was naive CD4+ T cells from PBMCs. Subset noted: CD45RA+ positively selected. CDR3 residues: CASSGTSGYEQYF. In DNA, the CDR3 is TGCGCCAGCAGCGGAACTAGCGGTTACGAGCAGTACTTC.